These 16 T cell receptor beta chains were sequenced from one sample in a study of shared clonotypes between healthy human individuals. Measured with immunoSEQ multiplex PCR; TCRdb has only the in-frame clones, and not every one. Here the sample spans 2 million to 3 million clones, over 85% being singletons. Sequences were obtained from naive CD4+ T cells from PBMCs. The subset here: CD45RA+ positively selected. The receptors come from a man between 18 and 35 years old in good health. Some clones in this sample may be carry-over from other donors' samples.

This chain links TRBV18 with TRBJ1-1; TRBD1 agrees at 10 bases. In germline, CDR1 is KGHSH, CDR2 LQKENI. This CDR3 region has 18 residues. With V trimmed by 1 base and J by 5 bases, 13 bases remained unmatched. CDR3 nucleotides: TGTGCCAGCTCACCACTGAGTGGGACAGGGGCGGTTGGGACTGAAGCTTTCTTT. Its protein is CASSPLSGTGAVGTEAFF.

The chain uses TRBV5-1 and TRBJ1-2; D is unclear. Trimming removed 7 bases from V and 0 bases from J, with 4 bases in between. Germline V gives CDR1 SGHRS, CDR2 YFSETQ. This CDR3 spans 11 amino acids. The CDR3 is CASGANYGYTF. In DNA, the CDR3 is TGCGCCAGCGGTGCTAACTATGGCTACACCTTC.

The chain employs TRBV29-1 and TRBJ2-1; 9 nucleotides match TRBD2. The germline CDR1 and CDR2 sequences are SQVTM and ANQGSEA. This CDR3 comprises 11 residues. V gave up 4 bases and J gave up 10 bases; unmatched junction bases: 2. The CDR3 coding sequence is TGCAGCGTTGGCCTAGCGGGAGAGCAGTTCTTC. This translates into CSVGLAGEQFF.

The chain joins TRBV19 to TRBJ2-1; 10 positions agree with TRBD2. Trimming took 3 bases from V and 10 from J; bases not matched to a gene: 9. There are 15 residues in the CDR3. Germline CDR1 reads LNHDA; CDR2 reads SQIVND (reference sequence). This CDR3 reads CASSIPGLAAREQFF. As DNA, the CDR3 is TGTGCCAGTAGTATCCCAGGACTAGCGGCGAGGGAGCAGTTCTTC.

The V and J genes are TRBV28 and TRBJ1-1; 8 bases agree with TRBD1. Trimming at V came to 6 bases and at J to 8 bases, leaving 8 bases not matched to a gene. The CDR3 is 13 residues long. Germline CDR1 MDHEN, CDR2 SYDVKM. The CDR3 loop reads CASSRKGDREAFF. The CDR3 region has the DNA TGTGCCAGCAGCCGAAAGGGGGACAGGGAAGCTTTCTTT.

The chain combines TRBV4-1 with TRBJ2-7, with 11 bases matching TRBD2. Germline CDR1 and CDR2: MGHRA and YSYEKL. CDR3 length: 19 amino acids. The V segment lost 6 bases and the J segment 3 bases; nucleotides outside the gene matches: 19. CDR3 nucleotide sequence: TGCGCCAGCAGTCAAAGGACAGGCCAACTAGCGGGAGTTAGCTACGAGCAGTACTTC. Translated, it gives CASSQRTGQLAGVSYEQYF.

V and J are TRBV19 and TRBJ1-1; 7 bases fit TRBD1. Per germline, CDR1 LNHDA and CDR2 SQIVND (reference sequence). This CDR3 is built from 14 residues. Trimming at V came to 6 bases and at J to 2 bases, leaving 6 bases not matched to a gene. The CDR3 is CASSYRGLNTEAFF. The CDR3 nucleotides read TGTGCCAGTAGCTACAGGGGACTCAACACTGAAGCTTTCTTT.

The chain combines TRBV28 with TRBJ2-6, with TRBD2 identical over 7 bases. After removal of 6 bases from V and 2 bases from J, the junction contained 7 bases not matched to a gene. CDR1 and CDR2 from the germline V gene are MDHEN and SYDVKM. This CDR3 region has 16 residues. The CDR3 is CASSRGVRAGANVLTF. The CDR3 DNA reads TGTGCCAGCAGCCGGGGGGTGCGAGCTGGGGCCAACGTCCTGACTTTC.

This chain links TRBV27 with TRBJ2-1; 7 nucleotides line up with TRBD1. After removal of 7 bases from V and 3 bases from J, the junction contained 12 bases not matched to a gene. The germline V gene has CDR1 MNHEY and CDR2 SMNVEV (reference sequence). The CDR3 is 16 residues long. DNA for the CDR3: TGTGCCAGCACCCTGAGCAGGGACAGCCTCTACAATGAGCAGTTCTTC. It is translated as CASTLSRDSLYNEQFF.

As DNA, the CDR3 is TGTGCCAGCAGTTACTCGAGGGGCGCGGAGCAGTTCTTC. Translated: CASSYSRGAEQFF. J is TRBJ2-1 and V is TRBV6-6; tentatively, D is TRBD1 or TRBD2 (5 bases each). The CDR3 contains 13 residues. V lost 0 bases to trimming and J lost 10 bases, with 10 bases between them. Germline V gene sequence: CDR1 MNHNY, CDR2 SVGAGI (reference sequence).

As DNA, the CDR3 is TGTGCCAGCAGCGGACAGAATTCACCCCTCCACTTT. Translation: CASSGQNSPLHF. The chain has TRBV9 and TRBJ1-6, with D perhaps matching TRBD1 (5 bases). Trimming took off 3 bases at V and 7 bases at J, with 5 bases between the two ends. CDR1 is SGDLS and CDR2 is YYNGEE in the germline V gene. There are 12 residues in the CDR3.

The chain joins TRBV19 to TRBJ2-6; tentative D call: TRBD2 (5 bases). The CDR3 has 18 residues. V was clipped by 3 bases and J by 3 bases, with 18 bases between them. Germline CDR1 is LNHDA and CDR2 is SQIVND (reference sequence). The CDR3 nucleotides are TGTGCCAGTAGTATTCGAGGGAATCGAAGGGATGGGGCCAACGTCCTGACTTTC. Its translation is CASSIRGNRRDGANVLTF.

The CDR3 is CASSLGQDNSPLHF. The CDR3 DNA sequence: TGCGCCAGCAGCTTGGGTCAGGATAATTCACCCCTCCACTTT. The V gene is TRBV5-1, the J gene TRBJ1-6; D not certain. Between the trimmed V and J ends, which lost 0 bases and 5 bases, there was a span of 6 bases. Germline V lookup: CDR1 SGHRS, CDR2 YFSETQ. The CDR3 covers 14 residues.

The rearrangement uses TRBV11-3 and TRBJ2-3; either TRBD1 or TRBD2 may supply D (5 bases each). CDR1 and CDR2 (germline): SGHNT, YENEEA. CDR3 length equals 17 residues. V was clipped by 4 bases and J by 0 bases, with 17 bases between them. CDR3 loop: CASSWGLGASSTDTQYF. CDR3 DNA: TGTGCCAGCAGCTGGGGGTTAGGGGCTTCTAGCACAGATACGCAGTATTTT.

The chain carries TRBV9 and TRBJ2-5; 8 positions match TRBD1. V shed 1 base and J 2 bases; nucleotides not matched to a gene: 7. CDR3 length equals 16 residues. CDR1 SGDLS and CDR2 YYNGEE come from the germline V gene. The CDR3 reads CASSVSVRQGQETQYF. The CDR3 DNA reads TGTGCCAGCAGCGTATCGGTCAGACAGGGGCAAGAGACCCAGTACTTC.

Points on this clone: An end of the junction does not agree with germline; a read error may underlie this. Distinct nucleotide sequences in the sample also encode this CDR3. The chain joins TRBV6-6 to TRBJ2-7; D is uncertain. Germline V gene lookup returns CDR1 MNHNY and CDR2 SVGAGI (reference sequence). The CDR3 has 12 amino acids. In nucleotides, the CDR3 is TGTGCCAGCAGACAGTCAACCTACGAACAGTACTTC. It encodes CASRQSTYEQYF.